This TCR beta chain was recorded in a study of technical replicates of blood from a handful of donors. The CDR3 covers 16 residues. Germline trimming cut 6 bases from V and 3 bases from J; bases unmatched to any gene: 9. Per germline, CDR1 MNHEY and CDR2 SMNVEV (reference sequence). Method: immunoSEQ multiplex PCR; TCRdb's copy keeps in-frame clones and lacks some. The repertoire holds some 77,000 clones, with around 85% as singletons. The sample consisted of PBMCs. The sequence was collected from a human donor in good health. Some clones in this sample may be carry-over from other donors' samples. V and J are TRBV27 and TRBJ1-1, with 11 bases identical to TRBD1. This chain's CDR3 is CASSLTPGQGDTEAFF. The CDR3 region has the DNA TGTGCCAGCAGCCTTACCCCGGGACAGGGGGACACTGAAGCTTTCTTT.